The 12 T cell receptor beta chains presented below share a single source sample, sequenced in a study of T cell responses to AZD1222 COVID-19 vaccine (dated by TCRdb to 2020 to 2023). The library was made by the immunoSEQ multiplex PCR assay. TCRdb took this table from immuneACCESS and kept in-frame rearrangements with V and J called. Such tables lack part of the clones; where checked against another copy, unresolved V genes explain under half of the gap, and the rest is unexplained. Counted in this sample were roughly 110,000 clones; roughly nine tenths of them appeared once. The ten largest clones add up to 3.5% to 4.5% of the sample. This specimen's time point label, interpreted: baseline before first vaccination. Sequencing used peripheral blood, obtained on day 0 of AZD1222 vaccination. Receptors originate from an adult in good health.

The rearrangement uses TRBV28 and TRBJ1-2; D perhaps matches TRBD1 (6 bases). The CDR3 runs to 15 residues. The ends were cut back, 2 bases at V and 4 bases at J, with 14 bases in the middle. CDR1 is MDHEN and CDR2 is SYDVKM in the germline V gene. The CDR3 region has the DNA TGTGCCAGCAGTTTAAATTTAGGGGGGGGCTATGGCTACACCTTC. Translated: CASSLNLGGGYGYTF.

This sequence joins TRBV13 and TRBJ1-2; TRBD1 aligns across 7 bases. The CDR3 spans 18 residues. Trimming took 2 bases from V and 4 from J; bases not matched to a gene: 16. Germline V gene lookup returns CDR1 PRHDT and CDR2 FYEKMQ (reference sequence). CDR3 amino acids: CASSLRGHRDSLTYGYTF. The CDR3 coding sequence is TGTGCCAGCAGCTTAAGGGGTCACCGGGACAGCCTAACCTATGGCTACACCTTC.

This rearrangement joins TRBV5-1 to TRBJ2-7; the D gene is possibly TRBD1 (5 bases). The CDR3 length is 14 residues. Per the germline V gene, CDR1 is SGHRS and CDR2 is YFSETQ. V gave up 0 bases and J gave up 6 bases, with 13 bases separating them. CDR3 sequence (DNA): TGCGCCAGCAGCTTGGAAGGCAGGGCTGCCGAGCAGTACTTC. It yields the protein CASSLEGRAAEQYF.

The table lists this clone with a count of one. V usage is TRBV7-2 and J usage is TRBJ2-1; TRBD2 agrees at 10 bases. Per the germline V gene, CDR1 is SGHTA and CDR2 is FQGNSA. The CDR3 is 15 amino acids. V gave up 0 bases and J gave up 5 bases; unmatched junction bases: 1. The CDR3 DNA reads TGTGCCAGCAGCTTAGCTAGCGGGGGGAACAATGAGCAGTTCTTC. As protein: CASSLASGGNNEQFF.

This clone appeared many times. This chain joins TRBV10-3 and TRBJ1-2, with D possibly matching TRBD1 (5 bases). Trimming shortened V by 0 bases and J by 5 bases, and 7 bases separated the two germline ends. Germline assignment: CDR1 ENHRY and CDR2 SYGVKD. This CDR3 is built from 13 residues. CDR3 bases: TGTGCCATCAGTGAGTCGCAGGGTTATGGCTACACCTTC. Its translation is CAISESQGYGYTF.

The CDR3 DNA follows: TGTGCCAGCAGCTTAGATGGGGCTTTGCCCCTCCACTTT. Amino acids: CASSLDGALPLHF. The chain is built from TRBV7-2 and TRBJ1-6; TRBD1 might be the D (5 bases). V gave up 1 base and J gave up 13 bases, with 11 bases separating them. The V gene's germline CDR1 is SGHTA and CDR2 FQGNSA. This CDR3 has 13 amino acids.

The chain carries TRBV20-1 and TRBJ1-1, with TRBD1 as a possible D gene (5 bases). V lost 6 bases, J lost 2 bases, and 7 bases lay in between. The CDR3 length is 11 residues. The germline CDR1 and CDR2 sequences are DFQATT and SNEGSKA (reference sequence). CDR3 nucleotides: TGCAGTGCAACAGGTAACACTGAAGCTTTCTTT. Amino acid sequence: CSATGNTEAFF.

The CDR3 loop reads CASSPEAGVFLEQYF. The CDR3 bases are TGTGCCAGCAGCCCGGAGGCGGGAGTCTTTCTCGAGCAGTACTTC. The rearrangement uses TRBV5-4 and TRBJ2-7; 7 bases map to TRBD2. Looked up from germline, CDR1 is SGHNT and CDR2 is YYREEE (reference sequence). V shed 4 bases and J 6 bases; nucleotides not matched to a gene: 13. The CDR3 length is 15 residues.

This sequence joins TRBV6-2 or TRBV6-3 and TRBJ2-7; no reliable D call. The germline gives CDR1 MNHEY, CDR2 SVGEGT. V dropped 3 bases and J dropped 4 bases, with 7 bases sitting between them. The CDR3 has 12 residues. The DNA of the CDR3 is TGTGCCAGCAGTTATAATGGGTACGAGCAGTACTTC. Translating it yields CASSYNGYEQYF.

Here the CDR3 DNA reads TGTGCCACTCCCCACAGGGAACCAGACTACGAGCAGTACTTC. Amino acid sequence: CATPHREPDYEQYF. The rearrangement joins TRBV24-1 to TRBJ2-7, with TRBD1 as a possible D gene (6 bases). Trimming pared 10 bases from V and 3 bases from J, leaving 18 bases between. From germline, CDR1 is KGHDR and CDR2 SFDVKD. The CDR3 covers 14 residues.

J is TRBJ1-1 and V is TRBV11-2; tentative D call: TRBD1 (6 bases). CDR3 length: 17 amino acids. V gave up 5 bases and J gave up 0 bases, with 19 bases separating them. Germline CDR1 reads SGHAT; CDR2 reads FQNNGV. CDR3 loop: CASSPYRGTVMNTEAFF. CDR3 DNA sequence: TGTGCCAGCAGCCCTTATAGGGGGACGGTGATGAACACTGAAGCTTTCTTT.

This clone was seen just once. This chain connects TRBV5-4 to TRBJ2-3, with no clear D. Germline CDR1 SGHNT, CDR2 YYREEE (reference sequence). The CDR3 contains 15 residues. Trimming removed 4 bases at V and 4 bases at J, with 16 bases between. CDR3 DNA sequence: TGTGCCAGCAGCCCCCCGGGTAGCCGAGCAGATACGCAGTATTTT. Its translation: CASSPPGSRADTQYF.